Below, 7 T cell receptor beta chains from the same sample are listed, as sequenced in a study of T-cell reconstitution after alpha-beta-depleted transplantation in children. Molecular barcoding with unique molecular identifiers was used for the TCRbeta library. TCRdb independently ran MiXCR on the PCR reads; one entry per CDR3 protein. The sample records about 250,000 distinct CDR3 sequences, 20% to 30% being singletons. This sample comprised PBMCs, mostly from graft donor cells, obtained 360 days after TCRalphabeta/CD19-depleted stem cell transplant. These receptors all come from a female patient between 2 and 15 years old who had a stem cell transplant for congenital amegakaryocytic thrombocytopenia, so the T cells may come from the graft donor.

The CDR3 DNA reads TGCGCCAGCAGCCGCAGAAATTTTAGGACGGCGAACACCGGGGAGCTGTTTTTT. This gives the protein CASSRRNFRTANTGELFF. The V call is TRBV4-1, the J call TRBJ2-2; D gene uncertain. Germline V gene lookup returns CDR1 MGHRA and CDR2 YSYEKL. CDR3 length equals 18 residues. V was pared by 4 bases and J by 0 bases, with 18 bases between.

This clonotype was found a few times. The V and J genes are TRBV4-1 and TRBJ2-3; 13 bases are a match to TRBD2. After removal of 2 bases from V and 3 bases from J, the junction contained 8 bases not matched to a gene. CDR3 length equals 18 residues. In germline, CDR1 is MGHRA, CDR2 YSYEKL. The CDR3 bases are TGCGCCAGCAGCCAATTCTTCCAGGGACTAGCGGGGACAGATACGCAGTATTTT. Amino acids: CASSQFFQGLAGTDTQYF.

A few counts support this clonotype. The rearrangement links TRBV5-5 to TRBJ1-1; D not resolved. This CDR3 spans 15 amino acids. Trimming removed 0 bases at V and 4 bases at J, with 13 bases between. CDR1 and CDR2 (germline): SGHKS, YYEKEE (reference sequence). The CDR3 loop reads CASSLALYGGTEAFF. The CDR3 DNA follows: TGTGCCAGCAGCTTGGCCTTGTATGGTGGCACTGAAGCTTTCTTT.

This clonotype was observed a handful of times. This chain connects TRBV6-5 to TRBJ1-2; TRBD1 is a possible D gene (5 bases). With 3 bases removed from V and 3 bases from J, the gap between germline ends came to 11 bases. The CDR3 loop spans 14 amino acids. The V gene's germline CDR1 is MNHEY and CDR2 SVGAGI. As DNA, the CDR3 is TGTGCCAGCAGTTATGGTATAGGGGACTATGGCTACACCTTC. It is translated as CASSYGIGDYGYTF.

The CDR3 region is CATSDARQGTFQETQYF. The CDR3 DNA sequence: TGTGCCACCAGTGATGCCAGACAGGGGACCTTCCAAGAGACCCAGTACTTC. The V and J genes are TRBV24-1 and TRBJ2-5; TRBD1 agrees at 8 bases. V gave up 3 bases and J gave up 1 base; unmatched junction bases: 9. The CDR3 extends over 17 amino acids. Germline assignment: CDR1 KGHDR and CDR2 SFDVKD.

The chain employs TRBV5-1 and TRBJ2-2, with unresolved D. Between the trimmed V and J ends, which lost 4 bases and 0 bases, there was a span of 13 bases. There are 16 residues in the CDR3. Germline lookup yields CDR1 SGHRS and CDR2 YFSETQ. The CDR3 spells CASSTQSRPNTGELFF. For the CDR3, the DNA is TGCGCCAGCAGCACCCAGTCTCGACCGAACACCGGGGAGCTGTTTTTT.

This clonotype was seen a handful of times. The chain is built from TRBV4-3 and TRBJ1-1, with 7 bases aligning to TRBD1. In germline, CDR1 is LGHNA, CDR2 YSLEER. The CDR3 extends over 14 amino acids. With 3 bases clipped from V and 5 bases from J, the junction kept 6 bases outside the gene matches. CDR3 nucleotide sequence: TGCGCCAGCAGCCAGGGAGGGGGCAGGACTGAAGCTTTCTTT. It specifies CASSQGGGRTEAFF.